The 4 T cell receptor beta chains in this list originate from one sample, sequenced in a study of CD8 T cells in Susac syndrome (dated by TCRdb to the late 2010s). Preparation of the library involved the immunoSEQ multiplex PCR assay. RNA was extracted with the RNeasy kit and 0.5 to 1 ug was reverse transcribed using random hexamers. In-frame beta chains were kept once TCRdb had trimmed the public reads at Q25 with fastp and called clones with MiXCR. All rows with the same CDR3 protein become a single entry with the most common DNA and genes. This sample is represented by a few hundred thousand distinct CDR3 sequences; roughly 94% of them were singletons. The ten largest clones capture around 0.08% of the sample. Sequenced material: CD4+ T cells from PBMCs. These TCRs come from a human donor with multiple sclerosis.

The J gene is TRBJ2-7, the V gene TRBV10-3, with unresolved D. Trimming took off 3 bases at V and 7 bases at J, with 10 bases between the two ends. Germline values: CDR1 ENHRY, CDR2 SYGVKD. The CDR3 has 12 residues. The CDR3 DNA is TGTGCCATCAGTGAACCAGCGCGGGAGCAGTACTTC. It yields the protein CAISEPAREQYF.

The rearrangement links TRBV7-2 to TRBJ2-5, with 12 bases lining up with TRBD2. The V segment lost 4 bases and the J segment 5 bases; nucleotides outside the gene matches: 5. This CDR3 has 15 residues. Germline assignment: CDR1 SGHTA and CDR2 FQGNSA. CDR3 protein: CASSSLAGGRETQYF. The CDR3 DNA sequence: TGTGCCAGCAGCTCCCTAGCGGGGGGGCGGGAGACCCAGTACTTC.

This clonotype has only one observation. The rearrangement links TRBV7-2 to TRBJ1-1; no definite D call. The CDR3 spans 12 residues. Germline assignment: CDR1 SGHTA and CDR2 FQGNSA. The V end lost 1 base, the J end lost 8 bases, and 8 bases lay between the germline ends. CDR3 amino acids: CASSLVDREAFF. DNA of the CDR3: TGTGCCAGCAGCTTAGTGGACCGAGAAGCTTTCTTT.

The gene calls are TRBV20-1 and TRBJ2-5, with TRBD1 as a possible D gene (6 bases). The V and J ends lost 2 bases and 3 bases respectively, with 13 bases between them. The CDR3 loop spans 14 amino acids. Germline loops: CDR1 DFQATT, CDR2 SNEGSKA (reference sequence). CDR3 protein: CSARPRGWEETQYF. The CDR3 DNA sequence: TGCAGTGCTAGACCCAGGGGCTGGGAAGAGACCCAGTACTTC.